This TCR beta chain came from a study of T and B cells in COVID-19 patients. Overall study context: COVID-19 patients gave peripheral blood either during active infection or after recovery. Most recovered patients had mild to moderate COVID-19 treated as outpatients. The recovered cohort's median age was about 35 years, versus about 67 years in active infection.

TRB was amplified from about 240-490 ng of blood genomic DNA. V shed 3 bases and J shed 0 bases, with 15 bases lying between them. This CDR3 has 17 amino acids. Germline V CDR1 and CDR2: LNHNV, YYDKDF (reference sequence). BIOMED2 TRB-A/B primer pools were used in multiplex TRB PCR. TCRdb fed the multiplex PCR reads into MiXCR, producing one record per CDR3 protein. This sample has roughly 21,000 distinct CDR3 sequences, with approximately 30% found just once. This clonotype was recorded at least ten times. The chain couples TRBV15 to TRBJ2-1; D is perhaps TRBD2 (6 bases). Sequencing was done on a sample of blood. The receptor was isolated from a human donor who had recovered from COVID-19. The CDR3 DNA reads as TGTGCCACCAGCAGGCGGGGCGGAGAGAGCTCCTACAATGAGCAGTTCTTC. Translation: CATSRRGGESSYNEQFF.